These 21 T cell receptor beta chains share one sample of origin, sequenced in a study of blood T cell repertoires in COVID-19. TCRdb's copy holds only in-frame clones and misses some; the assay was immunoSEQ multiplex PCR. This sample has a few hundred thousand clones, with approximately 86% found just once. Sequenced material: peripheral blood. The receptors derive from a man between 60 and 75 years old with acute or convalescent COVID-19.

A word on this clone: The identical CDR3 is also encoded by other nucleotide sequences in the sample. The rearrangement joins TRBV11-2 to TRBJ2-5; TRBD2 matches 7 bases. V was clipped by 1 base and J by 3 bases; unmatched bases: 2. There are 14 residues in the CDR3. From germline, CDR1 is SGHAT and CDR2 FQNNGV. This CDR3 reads CASSLGLAEETQYF. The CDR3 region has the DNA TGTGCCAGCAGCTTAGGCCTAGCGGAAGAGACCCAGTACTTC. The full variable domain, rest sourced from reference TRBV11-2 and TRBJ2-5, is EAGVAQSPRYKIIEKRQSVAFWCNPISGHATLYWYQQILGQGPKLLIQFQNNGVVDDSQLPKDRFSAERLKGVDSTLKIQPAKLEDSAVYLCASSLGLAEETQYFGPGTRLLVL.

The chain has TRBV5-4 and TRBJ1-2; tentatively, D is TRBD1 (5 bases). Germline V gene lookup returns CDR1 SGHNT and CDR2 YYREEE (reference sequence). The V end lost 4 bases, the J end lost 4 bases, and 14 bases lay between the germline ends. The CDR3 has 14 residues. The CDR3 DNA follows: TGTGCCAGCAGCGTTACCCAGGGTTTCTATGGCTACACCTTC. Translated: CASSVTQGFYGYTF.

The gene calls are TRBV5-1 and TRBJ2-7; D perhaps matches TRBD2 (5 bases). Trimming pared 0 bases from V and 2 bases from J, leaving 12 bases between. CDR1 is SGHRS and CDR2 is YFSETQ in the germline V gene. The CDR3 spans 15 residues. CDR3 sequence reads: CASSLDAGVAYEQYF. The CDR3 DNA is TGCGCCAGCAGCTTGGATGCCGGGGTTGCCTACGAGCAGTACTTC.

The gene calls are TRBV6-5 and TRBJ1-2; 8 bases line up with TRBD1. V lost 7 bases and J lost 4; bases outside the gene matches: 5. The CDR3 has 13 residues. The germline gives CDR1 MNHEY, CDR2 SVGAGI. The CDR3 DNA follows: TGTGCCAGCATTATGGGACAGGCCTATGGCTACACCTTC. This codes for CASIMGQAYGYTF.

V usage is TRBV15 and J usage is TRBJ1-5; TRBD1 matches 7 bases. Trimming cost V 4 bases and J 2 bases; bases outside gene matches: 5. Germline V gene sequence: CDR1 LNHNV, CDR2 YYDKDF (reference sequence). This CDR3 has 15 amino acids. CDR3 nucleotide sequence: TGTGCCACCAGCAACGGTGACAGGGGCAATCAGCCCCAGCATTTT. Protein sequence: CATSNGDRGNQPQHF.

DNA of the CDR3: TGTGCTAGTGGTTCTCCCGACCGGGACAGGTTGCTCGAGCAGTACTTC. Its translation: CASGSPDRDRLLEQYF. J is TRBJ2-7 and V is TRBV12-5, with 8 bases lining up with TRBD1. Germline V lookup: CDR1 LGHNT, CDR2 FRNRAP. V was clipped by 4 bases and J by 6 bases; unmatched bases: 14. CDR3 length equals 16 residues.

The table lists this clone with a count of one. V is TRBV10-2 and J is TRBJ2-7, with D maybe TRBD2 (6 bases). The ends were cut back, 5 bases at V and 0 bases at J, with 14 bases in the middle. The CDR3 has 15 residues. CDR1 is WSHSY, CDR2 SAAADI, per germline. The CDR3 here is CASSTSSGGSYEQYF. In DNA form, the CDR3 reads TGCGCCAGCAGTACTTCCTCCGGGGGCTCCTACGAGCAGTACTTC.

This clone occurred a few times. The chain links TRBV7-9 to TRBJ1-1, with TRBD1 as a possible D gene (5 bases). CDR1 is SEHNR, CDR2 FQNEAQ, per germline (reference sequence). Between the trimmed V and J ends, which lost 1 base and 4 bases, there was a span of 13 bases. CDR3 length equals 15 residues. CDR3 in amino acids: CASSLGGQVTTEAFF. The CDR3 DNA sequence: TGTGCCAGCAGCTTAGGGGGCCAGGTTACCACTGAAGCTTTCTTT.

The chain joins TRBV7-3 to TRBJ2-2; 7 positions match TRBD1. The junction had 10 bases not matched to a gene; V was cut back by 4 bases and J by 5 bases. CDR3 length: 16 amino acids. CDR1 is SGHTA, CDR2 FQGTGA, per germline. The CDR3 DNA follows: TGTGCCAGCAGCTCAGACAGGGTAGGAAGAACCGGGGAGCTGTTTTTT. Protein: CASSSDRVGRTGELFF.

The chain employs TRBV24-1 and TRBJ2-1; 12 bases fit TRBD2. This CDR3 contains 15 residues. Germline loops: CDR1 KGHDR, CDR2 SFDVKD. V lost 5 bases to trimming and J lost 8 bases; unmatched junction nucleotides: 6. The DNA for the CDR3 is TGTGCCACCAGTGGGACTAGCGGGGCGGTCCATGAGCAGTTCTTC. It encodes CATSGTSGAVHEQFF.

As DNA, the CDR3 is TGTGCCAGTAGTATAGATGTGGGGGGGGCCTACCCCTACGAGCAGTACTTC. Translating it yields CASSIDVGGAYPYEQYF. The chain is built from TRBV19 and TRBJ2-7, with D possibly matching TRBD2 (7 bases). Germline CDR1 LNHDA, CDR2 SQIVND (reference sequence). V was cut by 0 bases and J by 2 bases, with 17 bases left in between. The CDR3 contains 17 residues.

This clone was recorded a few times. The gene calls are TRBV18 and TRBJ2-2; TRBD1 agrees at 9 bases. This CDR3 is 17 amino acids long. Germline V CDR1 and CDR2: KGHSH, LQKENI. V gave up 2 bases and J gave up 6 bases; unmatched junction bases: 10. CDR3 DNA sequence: TGTGCCAGCTCACCATCCCCGACAGGGGGAGTGGCCGGGGAGCTGTTTTTT. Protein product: CASSPSPTGGVAGELFF. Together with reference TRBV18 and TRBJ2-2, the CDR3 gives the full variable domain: NAGVMQNPRHLVRRRGQEARLRCSPMKGHSHVYWYRQLPEEGLKFMVYLQKENIIDESGMPKERFSAEFPKEGPSILRIQQVVRGDSAAYFCASSPSPTGGVAGELFFGEGSRLTVL.

This chain's CDR3 is CASSRSGTGGPKGSYGYTF. In DNA form, the CDR3 reads TGTGCCAGCAGCCGGTCCGGGACAGGGGGCCCGAAGGGCTCATATGGCTACACCTTC. The chain links TRBV5-8 to TRBJ1-2; 12 nucleotides line up with TRBD1. The CDR3 contains 19 residues. Germline CDR1 reads SGHTS; CDR2 reads YDEGEE. Germline trimming cut 4 bases from V and 5 bases from J; bases unmatched to any gene: 18.

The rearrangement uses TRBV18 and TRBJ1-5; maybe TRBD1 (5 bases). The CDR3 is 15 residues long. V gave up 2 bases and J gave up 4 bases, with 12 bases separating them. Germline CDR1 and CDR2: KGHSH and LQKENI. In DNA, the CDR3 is TGTGCCAGCTCACCAGGACGGGGGGGGAATCAGCCCCAGCATTTT. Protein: CASSPGRGGNQPQHF.

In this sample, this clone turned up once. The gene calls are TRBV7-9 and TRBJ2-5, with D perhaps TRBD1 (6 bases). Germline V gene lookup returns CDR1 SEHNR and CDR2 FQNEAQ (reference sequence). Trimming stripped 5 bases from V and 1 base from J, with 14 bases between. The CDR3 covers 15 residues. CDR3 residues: CASSKSTGLQETQYF. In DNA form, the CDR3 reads TGTGCCAGCAGCAAGTCGACAGGACTCCAAGAGACCCAGTACTTC.

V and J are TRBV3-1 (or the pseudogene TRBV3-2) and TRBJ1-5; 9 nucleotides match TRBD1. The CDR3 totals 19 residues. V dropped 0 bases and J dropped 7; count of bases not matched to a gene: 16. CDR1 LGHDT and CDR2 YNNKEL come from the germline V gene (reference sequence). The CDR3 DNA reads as TGTGCCAGCAGCCAAGATCAAAAGTGGCCGGGACAGGGCCACCAGCCCCAGCATTTT. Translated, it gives CASSQDQKWPGQGHQPQHF.

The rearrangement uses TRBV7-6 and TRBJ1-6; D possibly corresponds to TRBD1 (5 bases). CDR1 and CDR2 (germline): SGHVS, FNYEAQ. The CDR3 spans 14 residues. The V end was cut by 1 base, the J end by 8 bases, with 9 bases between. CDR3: CASSLVGGDSPLHF. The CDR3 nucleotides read TGTGCCAGCAGCTTAGTTGGGGGGGATTCACCCCTCCACTTT.

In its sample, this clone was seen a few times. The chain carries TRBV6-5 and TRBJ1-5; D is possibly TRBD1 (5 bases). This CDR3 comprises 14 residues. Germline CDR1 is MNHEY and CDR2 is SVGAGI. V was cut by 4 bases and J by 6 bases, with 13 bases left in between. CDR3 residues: CASSLSGGGQPQHF. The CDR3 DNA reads TGTGCCAGCAGTTTGTCGGGGGGGGGTCAGCCCCAGCATTTT.

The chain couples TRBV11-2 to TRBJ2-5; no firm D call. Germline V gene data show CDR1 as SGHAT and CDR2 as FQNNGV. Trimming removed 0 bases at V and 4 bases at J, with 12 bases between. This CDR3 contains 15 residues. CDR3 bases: TGTGCCAGCAGCTTAGATCCAATACATCGAGAGACCCAGTACTTC. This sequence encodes CASSLDPIHRETQYF.

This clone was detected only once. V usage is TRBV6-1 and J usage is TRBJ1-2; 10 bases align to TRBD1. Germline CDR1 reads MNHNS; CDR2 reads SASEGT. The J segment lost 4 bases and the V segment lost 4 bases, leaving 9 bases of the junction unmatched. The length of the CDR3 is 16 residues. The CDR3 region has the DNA TGTGCCAGCAGTGGGAGACAGGGGGCCGCTAGCTATGGCTACACCTTC. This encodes CASSGRQGAASYGYTF.

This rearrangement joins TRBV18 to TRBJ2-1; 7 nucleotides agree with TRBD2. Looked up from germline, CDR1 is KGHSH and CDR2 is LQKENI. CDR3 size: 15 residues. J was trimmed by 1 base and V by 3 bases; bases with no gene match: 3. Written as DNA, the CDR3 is TGTGCCAGCTCACCGGGGGAGGGGTCCTACAATGAGCAGTTCTTC. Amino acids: CASSPGEGSYNEQFF.